The sequence of this TCR beta chain was determined in a study of cytomegalovirus exposure and HLA in healthy donors. Broader study findings: A later analysis appeared to link common viral pathogens to several of the most significant clusters. Under in vitro conditions, three CMV-associated chains were confirmed as specific for CMV antigens.

About this clone: The antigen remains unidentified.

After removal of 4 bases from V and 5 bases from J, the junction contained 4 bases not matched to a gene. There are 14 residues in the CDR3. Germline assignment: CDR1 LGHNA and CDR2 YSLEER. PCR was performed using 60 Vbeta and 13 Jbeta primers. The data were produced by immunoSEQ multiplex PCR, yet TCRdb's version contains in-frame clones alone and is incomplete. The table has 140,000 to 150,000 clones, roughly 66% seen once. The sequenced material came from PBMCs. The receptor was derived from a woman aged 18-30 years in good health and CMV-seronegative. The chain links TRBV4-3 to TRBJ2-5; 10 bases map to TRBD2. The CDR3 DNA is TGCGCCAGCAGCCGGGGACTAGCGACGGAGACCCAGTACTTC. Translating gives CASSRGLATETQYF.